What follows are 30 T cell receptor beta chains derived from one specimen sequenced in a study of CD8+ T cells in alopecia areata. This sample's treatment: oral pan-JAK inhibitor, 5-10 mg twice daily. RNA, once extracted, was reverse transcribed into cDNA for use as the sequencing template. Data came from immunoSEQ multiplex PCR; TCRdb stores just in-frame clones and leaves some out. This sample has 250,000 to 300,000 clones, with roughly 60% found just once. The sample here was CD4+ T cells sorted from blood, taken at week 24, from a patient treated with tofacitinib. Receptors were obtained from a human donor with alopecia areata.

The chain couples TRBV20-1 to TRBJ2-5; 7 nucleotides align to TRBD2. V lost 5 bases to trimming and J lost 6 bases; unmatched junction nucleotides: 3. The CDR3 spans 11 residues. The germline gives CDR1 DFQATT, CDR2 SNEGSKA (reference sequence). DNA for the CDR3: TGCAGTGCTCGGGGGGAGAAGACCCAGTACTTC. Translating gives CSARGEKTQYF.

This chain joins TRBV30 and TRBJ1-2; D unresolved. The CDR3 totals 14 residues. CDR1 is GTSNPN, CDR2 SVGIG, per germline (reference sequence). The V gene lost 1 base and the J gene lost 3 bases, with 12 bases spanning the gap. The CDR3 sequence is CAWSAPLSYYGYTF. The CDR3 DNA follows: TGTGCCTGGAGTGCTCCTCTTTCCTACTATGGCTACACCTTC.

This rearrangement joins TRBV30 to TRBJ2-2; 10 nucleotides align to TRBD1. Germline V lookup: CDR1 GTSNPN, CDR2 SVGIG (reference sequence). The CDR3 is made up of 16 amino acids. The junction had 5 bases not matched to a gene; V was cut back by 3 bases and J by 1 base. The CDR3 reads CAWRRRTGGNTGELFF. The CDR3 region has the DNA TGTGCCTGGAGGCGCCGGACAGGGGGGAACACCGGGGAGCTGTTTTTT.

This clone was observed a single time. V gene TRBV27 combines with J gene TRBJ1-1; D gene ambiguous. Per germline, CDR1 MNHEY and CDR2 SMNVEV (reference sequence). V dropped 2 bases and J dropped 1 base, with 8 bases sitting between them. The CDR3 length is 14 residues. The CDR3 nucleotides read TGTGCCAGCAGTTTAAGGAGGGAGAACACTGAAGCTTTCTTT. Amino acid sequence: CASSLRRENTEAFF.

This chain connects TRBV30 to TRBJ1-5, with D unclear. Germline CDR1 GTSNPN, CDR2 SVGIG (reference sequence). Trimming pared 2 bases from V and 1 base from J, leaving 6 bases between. The CDR3 extends over 13 amino acids. CDR3 sequence reads: CAWSPVSNQPQHF. The DNA of the CDR3 is TGTGCCTGGAGTCCTGTCAGCAATCAGCCCCAGCATTTT.

The chain is built from TRBV7-2 and TRBJ2-1, with 12 bases fitting TRBD2. The trim removed 2 bases at V and 7 bases at J, leaving 12 bases unmatched. This CDR3 has 18 residues. Germline-derived CDR1 and CDR2 are SGHTA and FQGNSA. The CDR3 sequence is CASSLLPPRLAGENEQFF. In nucleotides, the CDR3 is TGTGCCAGCAGCTTACTACCTCCGAGACTAGCGGGGGAGAATGAGCAGTTCTTC. The full variable domain, its missing parts supplied by reference TRBV7-2 and TRBJ2-1, is GAGVSQSPSNKVTEKGKDVELRCDPISGHTALYWYRQSLGQGLEFLIYFQGNSAPDKSGLPSDRFSAERTGGSVSTLTIQRTQQEDSAVYLCASSLLPPRLAGENEQFFGPGTRLTVL.

This clone appeared a few times. The chain employs TRBV19 and TRBJ2-1, with D possibly matching TRBD1 (6 bases). Trimming removed 5 bases at V and 5 bases at J, with 13 bases between. There are 14 residues in the CDR3. Germline CDR1 LNHDA, CDR2 SQIVND (reference sequence). The CDR3 region has the DNA TGTGCCAGTAGTCCCCGGACAGCCAACAATGAGCAGTTCTTC. Translation: CASSPRTANNEQFF.

The rearrangement uses TRBV9 and TRBJ2-1; 10 bases are shared with TRBD2. The CDR3 has 14 residues. CDR1 SGDLS and CDR2 YYNGEE come from the germline V gene. The J segment lost 7 bases and the V segment lost 4 bases, leaving 5 bases of the junction unmatched. The DNA for the CDR3 is TGTGCCAGCAGCCCTAGCGGGGGCCCTAATGAGCAGTTCTTC. It encodes CASSPSGGPNEQFF.

The rearrangement joins TRBV7-2 to TRBJ2-5; either TRBD1 or TRBD2 may fit D (5 bases each). CDR1 and CDR2 from the germline V gene are SGHTA and FQGNSA. With 2 bases removed from V and 4 bases from J, the gap between germline ends came to 17 bases. CDR3 length: 16 residues. CDR3: CASSLLGTPRGETQYF. CDR3 DNA: TGTGCCAGCAGCTTATTAGGGACGCCGAGGGGAGAGACCCAGTACTTC. Complete variable domain (other parts from reference TRBV7-2 and TRBJ2-5): GAGVSQSPSNKVTEKGKDVELRCDPISGHTALYWYRQSLGQGLEFLIYFQGNSAPDKSGLPSDRFSAERTGGSVSTLTIQRTQQEDSAVYLCASSLLGTPRGETQYFGPGTRLLVL.

This clone was picked up a small number of times. This chain links TRBV28 with TRBJ2-7; D is perhaps TRBD1 or TRBD2 (6 bases each). Per the germline V gene, CDR1 is MDHEN and CDR2 is SYDVKM. The CDR3 has 12 residues. V dropped 4 bases and J dropped 6 bases, with 10 bases sitting between them. CDR3 residues: CASSSGGGEQYF. CDR3 sequence (DNA): TGTGCCAGCAGTTCTGGAGGGGGCGAGCAGTACTTC. The full variable domain, in which reference TRBV28 and TRBJ2-7 provide the parts outside the CDR3, is DVKVTQSSRYLVKRTGEKVFLECVQDMDHENMFWYRQDPGLGLRLIYFSYDVKMKEKGDIPEGYSVSREKKERFSLILESASTNQTSMYLCASSSGGGEQYFGPGTRLTVT.

The chain couples TRBV7-2 to TRBJ1-2; D ambiguous. This CDR3 contains 13 residues. From germline, CDR1 is SGHTA and CDR2 FQGNSA. V was clipped by 4 bases and J by 8 bases, with 14 bases between them. CDR3 loop: CASSSDGVGGYTF. The CDR3 nucleotides read TGTGCCAGCAGCTCCGACGGGGTGGGAGGCTACACCTTC.

This clone has just a few counts. The gene calls are TRBV7-2 and TRBJ2-1, with D unclear. The CDR3 extends over 15 amino acids. From germline, CDR1 is SGHTA and CDR2 FQGNSA. V shed 5 bases and J shed 10 bases, with 21 bases lying between them. DNA for the CDR3: TGTGCCAGCAGCCCTAGATCTGGGGAATTAATAGAGCAGTTCTTC. It encodes CASSPRSGELIEQFF.

The chain couples TRBV5-4 to TRBJ1-2; no clear D gene. In germline, CDR1 is SGHNT, CDR2 YYREEE (reference sequence). The CDR3 contains 12 residues. Trimming removed 0 bases at V and 3 bases at J, with 3 bases between. CDR3 sequence: CASSLEDYGYTF. CDR3 nucleotides: TGTGCCAGCAGCTTGGAGGACTATGGCTACACCTTC.

A word on this clone: One end of the junction does not line up with germline, which may come from a read error. The chain is built from TRBV30 and TRBJ1-1; 8 bases fit TRBD1. Germline values: CDR1 GTSNPN, CDR2 SVGIG (reference sequence). The CDR3 extends over 15 amino acids. The CDR3 loop is CARSSRPGTGDEAFF. The CDR3, as DNA: TGTGCCCGGAGTTCCCGACCCGGGACAGGAGATGAAGCTTTCTTT.

The V call is TRBV4-3, the J call TRBJ2-6, with 7 bases that match TRBD1. The CDR3 has 16 amino acids. With 2 bases clipped from V and 4 bases from J, the junction kept 5 bases outside the gene matches. Germline loops: CDR1 LGHNA, CDR2 YSLEER. CDR3 residues: CASSQTTGVGANVLTF. Here the CDR3 DNA reads TGCGCCAGCAGCCAAACCACAGGGGTGGGGGCCAACGTCCTGACTTTC.

In this sample, this clone turned up a few times. The chain combines TRBV19 with TRBJ1-1; D unresolved. Germline CDR1 is LNHDA and CDR2 is SQIVND (reference sequence). Trimming took off 1 base at V and 1 base at J, with 4 bases between the two ends. The CDR3 loop spans 13 amino acids. This chain's CDR3 is CASSIVRNTEAFF. DNA of the CDR3: TGTGCCAGTAGTATAGTCCGGAACACTGAAGCTTTCTTT.

The chain employs TRBV28 and TRBJ2-7; D is possibly TRBD1 (5 bases). V was clipped by 3 bases and J by 1 base, with 7 bases between them. The CDR3 length is 13 residues. Germline loops: CDR1 MDHEN, CDR2 SYDVKM. As DNA, the CDR3 is TGTGCCAGCAGTTTGACAGTATCCTACGAGCAGTACTTC. Its protein is CASSLTVSYEQYF.

The chain carries TRBV2 and TRBJ1-5, with D hard to call. The CDR3 extends over 10 amino acids. The V gene lost 8 bases and the J gene lost 6 bases, with 5 bases spanning the gap. The germline V gene has CDR1 SNHLY and CDR2 FYNNEI. The CDR3 here is CASGLQPQHF. The DNA of the CDR3 is TGTGCCAGCGGCCTTCAGCCCCAGCATTTT.

The chain links TRBV18 to TRBJ1-5, with a tentative D call TRBD1 (6 bases). Germline loops: CDR1 KGHSH, CDR2 LQKENI. Trimming removed 3 bases from V and 6 bases from J, with 15 bases in between. The CDR3 consists of 15 residues. CDR3 protein: CASSPGGTRSQPQHF. The CDR3 coding sequence is TGTGCCAGCTCACCGGGGGGCACCCGGAGTCAGCCCCAGCATTTT.

The CDR3: CASSLQGGVYEQYF. The DNA for the CDR3 is TGCGCCAGCAGCTTGCAGGGGGGTGTCTACGAGCAGTACTTC. V is TRBV5-1 and J is TRBJ2-7, with a weak D call TRBD1 (7 bases). Germline lookup yields CDR1 SGHRS and CDR2 YFSETQ. This CDR3 is built from 14 residues. The germline V and J ends were trimmed by 1 base and 3 bases, with 11 bases remaining between them.

This clone was seen only a few times. The chain recombines TRBV4-2 with TRBJ1-4; 10 bases line up with TRBD1. This CDR3 spans 15 amino acids. V trimming: 4 bases; J trimming: 7 bases; junction bases outside the gene matches: 6. The germline V gene encodes CDR1 LGHNA and CDR2 YNFKEQ. Written as DNA, the CDR3 is TGTGCCAGCAGCCCCCGGGACAGGGGAAGTGAAAAACTGTTTTTT. It translates to CASSPRDRGSEKLFF.

This clone has only one observation. The rearrangement joins TRBV5-1 to TRBJ2-1; TRBD1 aligns across 8 bases. There are 15 residues in the CDR3. V lost 4 bases, J lost 1 base, and 4 bases stayed unmatched. The V gene's germline CDR1 is SGHRS and CDR2 YFSETQ. The chain's CDR3 is CASSLQGASYNEQFF. The CDR3 DNA sequence: TGCGCCAGCAGCCTCCAGGGGGCGTCCTACAATGAGCAGTTCTTC.

This chain joins TRBV5-6 and TRBJ2-1; TRBD1 is a possible D gene (6 bases). The CDR3 has 16 residues. V lost 1 base, J lost 2 bases, and 13 bases lay in between. Germline CDR1 and CDR2: SGHDT and YYEEEE. The CDR3 nucleotides read TGTGCCAGCAGCTTGAGACAGGTATACACCTACAATGAGCAGTTCTTC. Translation: CASSLRQVYTYNEQFF.

This clone was observed a few times. The chain links TRBV5-4 to TRBJ1-5; D ambiguous. CDR3 length equals 15 residues. Between the trimmed V and J ends, which lost 4 bases and 5 bases, there was a span of 16 bases. The V gene's germline CDR1 is SGHNT and CDR2 YYREEE (reference sequence). This CDR3 reads CASSQDGRPDQPQHF. CDR3 nucleotide sequence: TGTGCCAGCAGCCAAGATGGGCGCCCCGATCAGCCCCAGCATTTT.

This sequence joins TRBV5-1 and TRBJ2-3; unclear D gene. This CDR3 spans 15 amino acids. The germline gives CDR1 SGHRS, CDR2 YFSETQ. The V end was cut by 3 bases, the J end by 4 bases, with 15 bases between. CDR3 protein: CASSSSGRAADTQYF. CDR3 nucleotide sequence: TGCGCCAGCAGCTCCTCCGGTAGGGCAGCAGATACGCAGTATTTT.

This clone occurred a few times. The chain is built from TRBV5-1 and TRBJ1-1; TRBD1 matches 9 bases. This CDR3 comprises 13 residues. CDR1 SGHRS and CDR2 YFSETQ come from the germline V gene. V trimming: 5 bases; J trimming: 4 bases; junction bases outside the gene matches: 3. The CDR3 DNA reads TGCGCCAGCAGTTCACAGGGGGCCACTGAAGCTTTCTTT. Encoded protein: CASSSQGATEAFF.

This rearrangement joins TRBV30 to TRBJ2-7; D might be TRBD1 or TRBD2, each matching 5 bases. Trimming stripped 2 bases from V and 6 bases from J, with 8 bases between. This CDR3 has 11 residues. CDR1 is GTSNPN, CDR2 SVGIG, per germline (reference sequence). The CDR3: CAWSRGPEQYF. CDR3 nucleotides: TGTGCCTGGAGTCGGGGACCCGAGCAGTACTTC. The full variable domain, in which reference TRBV30 and TRBJ2-7 provide the parts outside the CDR3, is SQTIHQWPATLVQPVGSPLSLECTVEGTSNPNLYWYRQAAGRGLQLLFYSVGIGQISSEVPQNLSASRPQDRQFILSSKKLLLSDSGFYLCAWSRGPEQYFGPGTRLTVT.

The CDR3 loop reads CASSLKGAEAYEQYF. DNA for the CDR3: TGCGCCAGCAGCTTGAAGGGAGCAGAGGCCTACGAGCAGTACTTC. V usage is TRBV5-1 and J usage is TRBJ2-7; perhaps TRBD2 as D (5 bases). V gave up 1 base and J gave up 2 bases, with 13 bases separating them. Germline V gene data show CDR1 as SGHRS and CDR2 as YFSETQ. CDR3 length: 15 residues. Drawing the rest from reference TRBV5-1 and TRBJ2-7, the complete variable domain is KAGVTQTPRYLIKTRGQQVTLSCSPISGHRSVSWYQQTPGQGLQFLFEYFSETQRNKGNFPGRFSGRQFSNSRSEMNVSTLELGDSALYLCASSLKGAEAYEQYFGPGTRLTVT.

In this sample, this clone turned up a few times. The J gene is TRBJ2-2, the V gene TRBV27, with 12 bases identical to TRBD2. The CDR3 length is 15 residues. Trimming took 7 bases from V and 11 from J; bases not matched to a gene: 11. Germline-derived CDR1 and CDR2 are MNHEY and SMNVEV (reference sequence). The CDR3, as DNA: TGTGCCAGCAAACAACTAGCGGGAGGATTCGGCGAGCTGTTTTTT. The encoded protein is CASKQLAGGFGELFF.

This chain joins TRBV5-1 and TRBJ2-5; the D gene is possibly TRBD1 (6 bases). Germline CDR1 is SGHRS and CDR2 is YFSETQ. The CDR3 is 15 amino acids. Trimming removed 6 bases at V and 3 bases at J, with 18 bases between. The CDR3 region has the DNA TGCGCCAGCAAAGATTTTCCGGACAGAGAAGAGACCCAGTACTTC. Protein sequence: CASKDFPDREETQYF.